At least ten counts were recorded for the clone carrying this TCR beta chain. Pregnancy or lactation, uncontrolled infections and other autoimmune diseases were grounds for excluding patients. RNA served as the template for amplifying TCR beta CDR3 regions. An opening RT-PCR round employed HTBI primers and preceded a second-round multiplex PCR. TCRdb recomputed calls from the multiplex PCR reads with MiXCR, one row per CDR3 protein. This sample has 500,000 to 700,000 distinct CDR3 sequences, with approximately 35% found just once. The sample is drawn from a study of Graves' ophthalmopathy and Graves' hyperthyroidism. The CDR3 totals 12 residues. With 3 bases removed from V and 5 bases from J, the gap between germline ends came to 8 bases.

This chain joins TRBV12-3 or TRBV12-4 and TRBJ2-7; no clear D gene. This receptor was obtained from an adult man with Graves' hyperthyroidism. The source material was peripheral blood or thyroid tissue (not recorded which). CDR3 DNA: TGTGCCAGCAGTTTTCGCTGGGACGAGCAGTACTTC. Encoded protein: CASSFRWDEQYF.